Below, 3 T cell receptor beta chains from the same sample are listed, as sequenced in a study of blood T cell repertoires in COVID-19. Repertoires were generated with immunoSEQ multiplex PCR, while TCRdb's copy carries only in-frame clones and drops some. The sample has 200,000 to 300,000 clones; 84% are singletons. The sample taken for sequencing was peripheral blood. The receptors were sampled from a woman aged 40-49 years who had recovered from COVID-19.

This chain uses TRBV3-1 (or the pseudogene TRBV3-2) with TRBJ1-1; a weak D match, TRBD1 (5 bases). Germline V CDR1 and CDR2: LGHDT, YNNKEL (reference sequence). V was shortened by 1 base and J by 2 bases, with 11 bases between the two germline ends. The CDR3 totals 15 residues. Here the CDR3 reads CASSQVVGQNTEAFF. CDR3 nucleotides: TGTGCCAGCAGCCAAGTTGTAGGACAAAACACTGAAGCTTTCTTT.

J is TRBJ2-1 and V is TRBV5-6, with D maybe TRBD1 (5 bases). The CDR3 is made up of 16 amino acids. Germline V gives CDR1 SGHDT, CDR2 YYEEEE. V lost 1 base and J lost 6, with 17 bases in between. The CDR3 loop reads CASSLRGVLARNEQFF. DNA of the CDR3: TGTGCCAGCAGCTTGAGGGGCGTTTTGGCGCGCAATGAGCAGTTCTTC.

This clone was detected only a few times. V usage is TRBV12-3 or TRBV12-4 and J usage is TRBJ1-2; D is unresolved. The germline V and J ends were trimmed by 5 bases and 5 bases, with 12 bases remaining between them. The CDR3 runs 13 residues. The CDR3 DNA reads TGTGCCAGCAGTATTAATGGGCTTTATGGCTACACCTTC. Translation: CASSINGLYGYTF.